Below are 32 T cell receptor beta chains sequenced from a single sample in a study of shared clonotypes between healthy human individuals. Clones were read by immunoSEQ multiplex PCR, and TCRdb kept only the in-frame ones, dropping some. This table holds 2 million to 2.5 million clones, approximately 94% found once. What was sequenced was naive CD4+ T cells sorted from blood. Subset noted: CD45RA+ positively selected. These TCRs come from a man younger than 35 in good health.

The chain combines TRBV5-4 with TRBJ2-6; tentatively, D is TRBD1 or TRBD2 (5 bases each). The CDR3 spans 19 residues. V was clipped by 4 bases and J by 3 bases, with 23 bases between them. CDR1 and CDR2 from the germline V gene are SGHNT and YYREEE (reference sequence). The CDR3 spells CASSLPGEGPGLGANVLTF. DNA of the CDR3: TGTGCCAGCAGCCTCCCCGGGGAAGGGCCAGGGCTTGGGGCCAACGTCCTGACTTTC.

The chain links TRBV19 to TRBJ1-3; no clear D gene. CDR3 length: 14 residues. V was shortened by 8 bases and J by 0 bases, with 11 bases between the two germline ends. Germline V gene lookup returns CDR1 LNHDA and CDR2 SQIVND (reference sequence). CDR3 amino acids: CASEKTRSGNTIYF. The CDR3 nucleotides read TGTGCCAGTGAGAAGACGCGCTCTGGAAACACCATATATTTT.

About this clone itself: Within the sample, other DNA sequences also encode this same CDR3. This chain connects TRBV28 to TRBJ1-3; D ambiguous. The CDR3 loop spans 12 amino acids. The germline V and J ends were trimmed by 6 bases and 0 bases, with 3 bases remaining between them. Germline CDR1 MDHEN, CDR2 SYDVKM. This CDR3 reads CASRSSGNTIYF. Written as DNA, the CDR3 is TGTGCCAGCAGAAGCTCTGGAAACACCATATATTTT.

V gene TRBV10-3 combines with J gene TRBJ2-3; D is possibly TRBD2 (7 bases). Trimming removed 6 bases at V and 1 base at J, with 17 bases between. Germline V gene data show CDR1 as ENHRY and CDR2 as SYGVKD. The CDR3 is 16 residues long. The CDR3 nucleotides read TGTGCCATCAGCTCCAGACTAGCAGGGGGCACAGATACGCAGTATTTT. Its protein is CAISSRLAGGTDTQYF.

Points on this clone: Other DNA sequences in the sample encode the same CDR3. The rearrangement links TRBV11-2 to TRBJ1-2, with 8 positions matching TRBD1. This CDR3 comprises 13 residues. With 5 bases clipped from V and 5 bases from J, the junction kept 4 bases outside the gene matches. Germline CDR1 and CDR2: SGHAT and FQNNGV. The DNA of the CDR3 is TGTGCCAGCAGCCCCGGGACAGGATATGGCTACACCTTC. Its translation is CASSPGTGYGYTF. Variable domain in full (rest from reference TRBV11-2 and TRBJ1-2): EAGVAQSPRYKIIEKRQSVAFWCNPISGHATLYWYQQILGQGPKLLIQFQNNGVVDDSQLPKDRFSAERLKGVDSTLKIQPAKLEDSAVYLCASSPGTGYGYTFGSGTRLTVV.

The chain employs TRBV11-3 and TRBJ2-7, with 9 bases aligning to TRBD1. Germline CDR1 and CDR2: SGHNT and YENEEA. The CDR3 length is 14 residues. Trimming at V came to 4 bases and at J to 0 bases, leaving 1 base not matched to a gene. The CDR3 loop is CASSSTGGSYEQYF. The CDR3 DNA reads as TGTGCCAGCAGCTCGACAGGGGGCTCCTACGAGCAGTACTTC.

With respect to this clone: Just one base apart from a much larger clone, this may be a read error. This sample also contains other DNA sequences that code for the same CDR3. This chain uses TRBV18 with TRBJ2-5; no reliable D call. The CDR3 covers 11 residues. The germline V gene has CDR1 KGHSH and CDR2 LQKENI. V lost 3 bases to trimming and J lost 5 bases, with 4 bases between them. CDR3: CASSPQETQYF. In DNA form, the CDR3 reads TGTGCCAGCTCACCCCAGGAGACCCAGTACTTC.

The chain carries TRBV5-1 and TRBJ1-1, with TRBD1 as a possible D gene (5 bases). The ends were cut back, 0 bases at V and 2 bases at J, with 8 bases in the middle. CDR1 is SGHRS, CDR2 YFSETQ, per germline. CDR3 size: 14 residues. This CDR3 is CASSLGTFNTEAFF. The CDR3 DNA reads as TGCGCCAGCAGCTTGGGGACATTCAACACTGAAGCTTTCTTT.

The V and J genes are TRBV7-9 and TRBJ1-5, with unresolved D. The V end was cut by 2 bases, the J end by 0 bases, with 8 bases between. From germline, CDR1 is SEHNR and CDR2 FQNEAQ (reference sequence). The CDR3 is 15 residues long. The CDR3 nucleotides are TGTGCCAGCAGCTTACCAGGTGATAGCAATCAGCCCCAGCATTTT. Translation: CASSLPGDSNQPQHF. Based on the CDR3 plus reference TRBV7-9 and TRBJ1-5, the full variable domain is DTGVSQNPRHKITKRGQNVTFRCDPISEHNRLYWYRQTLGQGPEFLTYFQNEAQLEKSRLLSDRFSAERPKGSFSTLEIQRTEQGDSAMYLCASSLPGDSNQPQHFGDGTRLSIL.

The chain is built from TRBV29-1 and TRBJ1-2; possibly TRBD1 for D (5 bases). Germline assignment: CDR1 SQVTM and CDR2 ANQGSEA. The V and J ends lost 4 bases and 0 bases respectively, with 9 bases between them. The CDR3 extends over 13 amino acids. The CDR3 protein is CSVGQGPNYGYTF. Here the CDR3 DNA reads TGCAGCGTTGGTCAGGGACCTAACTATGGCTACACCTTC. The full variable domain, with the rest looked up from reference TRBV29-1 and TRBJ1-2, is SAVISQKPSRDICQRGTSLTIQCQVDSQVTMMFWYRQQPGQSLTLIATANQGSEATYESGFVIDKFPISRPNLTFSTLTVSNMSPEDSSIYLCSVGQGPNYGYTFGSGTRLTVV.

This chain connects TRBV27 to TRBJ1-2; D is uncertain. Germline V CDR1 and CDR2: MNHEY, SMNVEV (reference sequence). This CDR3 spans 14 amino acids. The V end was cut by 6 bases, the J end by 4 bases, with 15 bases between. The CDR3 spells CASSPETVRYGYTF. CDR3 coding DNA: TGTGCCAGCAGCCCGGAAACAGTCCGCTATGGCTACACCTTC.

CDR3 amino acids: CASSATGTGGETQYF. The DNA for the CDR3 is TGTGCCAGCAGCGCAACCGGGACAGGGGGGGAGACCCAGTACTTC. This chain uses TRBV7-2 with TRBJ2-5, with TRBD1 matching 11 bases. The CDR3 has 15 amino acids. V lost 5 bases to trimming and J lost 5 bases; unmatched junction nucleotides: 7. CDR1 is SGHTA and CDR2 is FQGNSA in the germline V gene.

This clone was detected once. DNA of the CDR3: TGTGCCAGCAGTCCGTCTACAGGGGGGGGAAACACCATATATTTT. This sequence encodes CASSPSTGGGNTIYF. The chain uses TRBV28 and TRBJ1-3, with 8 nucleotides matching TRBD1. Germline CDR1 and CDR2: MDHEN and SYDVKM. The CDR3 runs to 15 residues. The V segment lost 5 bases and the J segment 4 bases; nucleotides outside the gene matches: 7.

This clone was detected once. The chain carries TRBV5-3 and TRBJ1-5; D gene uncertain. TRBV5-3 falls under the ORF class, with uncertain function. The CDR3 is made up of 13 amino acids. V lost 4 bases and J 9 bases, leaving 14 bases between the germline ends. The CDR3 DNA reads as TGTGCCAGAAGCCTAGCAGGCGCCGCGCCCCAGCATTTT. Its translation: CARSLAGAAPQHF.

The chain carries TRBV7-2 and TRBJ2-1; tentatively, D is TRBD2 (5 bases). The V end was cut by 5 bases, the J end by 6 bases, with 14 bases between. This CDR3 contains 14 residues. Per germline, CDR1 SGHTA and CDR2 FQGNSA. This chain's CDR3 is CASSPLLGSNEQFF. In DNA, the CDR3 is TGTGCCAGCAGCCCATTACTAGGCAGCAATGAGCAGTTCTTC.

The gene calls are TRBV6-1 and TRBJ2-2, with 8 nucleotides matching TRBD1. Germline CDR1 MNHNS, CDR2 SASEGT. Trimming took 1 base from V and 5 from J; bases not matched to a gene: 6. This CDR3 region has 16 residues. The CDR3 reads CASSEVDRVRTGELFF. DNA of the CDR3: TGTGCCAGCAGTGAAGTGGACAGGGTTCGGACCGGGGAGCTGTTTTTT.

This clone was seen just once. The genes are TRBV4-2 and TRBJ2-2; the D gene is possibly TRBD2 (7 bases). Germline V gives CDR1 LGHNA, CDR2 YNFKEQ. This CDR3 comprises 19 residues. Trimming stripped 0 bases from V and 4 bases from J, with 21 bases between. In nucleotides, the CDR3 is TGTGCCAGCAGCCAAGATCTGATACCGGGGGGCTATATCACCGGGGAGCTGTTTTTT. Protein: CASSQDLIPGGYITGELFF.

This rearrangement joins TRBV5-1 to TRBJ1-2; no clear D gene. V was trimmed by 3 bases and J by 1 base, leaving 7 bases between them. The germline V gene encodes CDR1 SGHRS and CDR2 YFSETQ. This CDR3 spans 13 amino acids. The CDR3 sequence is CASSSGYNYGYTF. Written as DNA, the CDR3 is TGCGCCAGCAGCTCAGGTTATAACTATGGCTACACCTTC. Using reference TRBV5-1 and TRBJ1-2 for the parts outside the CDR3, the full variable domain is KAGVTQTPRYLIKTRGQQVTLSCSPISGHRSVSWYQQTPGQGLQFLFEYFSETQRNKGNFPGRFSGRQFSNSRSEMNVSTLELGDSALYLCASSSGYNYGYTFGSGTRLTVV.

On this clone: The same CDR3 is also encoded by other DNA sequences in this sample. The J gene is TRBJ2-2, the V gene TRBV5-1, with D possibly being TRBD1 or TRBD2 (5 bases each). The CDR3 extends over 14 amino acids. V was cut by 1 base and J by 3 bases, with 7 bases left in between. Germline-derived CDR1 and CDR2 are SGHRS and YFSETQ. CDR3 in amino acids: CASSLRGDTGELFF. The CDR3 region has the DNA TGCGCCAGCAGCTTGAGGGGAGACACCGGGGAGCTGTTTTTT.

The chain uses TRBV7-9 and TRBJ2-6; D call uncertain. CDR3 size: 17 residues. CDR1 and CDR2 (germline): SEHNR, FQNEAQ (reference sequence). Trimming stripped 5 bases from V and 1 base from J, with 15 bases between. CDR3 coding DNA: TGTGCCAGCAGCCCCGGAGATTTCATTTCTGGGGCCAACGTCCTGACTTTC. It is translated as CASSPGDFISGANVLTF.

The chain has TRBV7-2 and TRBJ1-6, with 7 bases lining up with TRBD1. J lost 13 bases, V lost 6 bases, and 15 bases had no gene match. This CDR3 is built from 15 residues. From germline, CDR1 is SGHTA and CDR2 FQGNSA. The CDR3 protein is CASSPTGTASIPLHF. DNA for the CDR3: TGTGCCAGCAGTCCCACCGGGACAGCGTCCATTCCCCTCCACTTT.

In this sample, this clone turned up once. The V gene is TRBV5-4, the J gene TRBJ2-7; possibly TRBD1 for D (6 bases). The CDR3 extends over 15 amino acids. Trimming took off 3 bases at V and 2 bases at J, with 15 bases between the two ends. Germline V lookup: CDR1 SGHNT, CDR2 YYREEE (reference sequence). DNA for the CDR3: TGTGCCAGCAGCTGGGCGGGCAGGGGAACCTACGAGCAGTACTTC. Protein sequence: CASSWAGRGTYEQYF. Filled out from reference TRBV5-4 and TRBJ2-7, the complete variable domain reads ETGVTQSPTHLIKTRGQQVTLRCSSQSGHNTVSWYQQALGQGPQFIFQYYREEENGRGNFPPRFSGLQFPNYSSELNVNALELDDSALYLCASSWAGRGTYEQYFGPGTRLTVT.

The chain employs TRBV27 and TRBJ2-6; 9 bases map to TRBD1. This CDR3 region has 19 residues. V lost 4 bases to trimming and J lost 3 bases; unmatched junction nucleotides: 13. Germline V gene lookup returns CDR1 MNHEY and CDR2 SMNVEV (reference sequence). Here the CDR3 reads CASSSPTGGAGDGANVLTF. CDR3 nucleotide sequence: TGTGCCAGCAGTTCGCCCACAGGGGGCGCGGGTGATGGGGCCAACGTCCTGACTTTC. The variable domain in full, completed from reference TRBV27 and TRBJ2-6, reads EAQVTQNPRYLITVTGKKLTVTCSQNMNHEYMSWYRQDPGLGLRQIYYSMNVEVTDKGDVPEGYKVSRKEKRNFPLILESPSPNQTSLYFCASSSPTGGAGDGANVLTFGAGSRLTVL.

The chain uses TRBV4-2 and TRBJ1-5; D not resolved. The CDR3 runs 17 residues. Trimming left V 1 base short and J 2 bases short, with 15 bases between. Germline V gene lookup returns CDR1 LGHNA and CDR2 YNFKEQ. The DNA for the CDR3 is TGTGCCAGCAGCCAAGCGGGGAGTCCTTTAGGCAATCAGCCCCAGCATTTT. Encoded protein: CASSQAGSPLGNQPQHF.

This clone was recorded only once. The CDR3 bases are TGCGCCAGCAGCTTGGCCCCAGGGCCCGGTCAAGAGACCCAGTACTTC. This sequence encodes CASSLAPGPGQETQYF. V gene TRBV5-1 combines with J gene TRBJ2-5; tentative D call: TRBD1 (5 bases). Germline values: CDR1 SGHRS, CDR2 YFSETQ. This CDR3 is built from 16 residues. Between the trimmed V and J ends, which lost 0 bases and 2 bases, there was a span of 14 bases.

V is TRBV7-2 and J is TRBJ1-2, with a possible D match to TRBD1 (6 bases). V shed 1 base and J shed 2 bases, with 14 bases lying between them. From germline, CDR1 is SGHTA and CDR2 FQGNSA. The CDR3 is 16 residues long. The CDR3 loop reads CASSLVDGQSNYGYTF. The CDR3 DNA follows: TGTGCCAGCAGCTTAGTGGACGGACAGTCCAACTATGGCTACACCTTC. Full variable domain (remainder filled in from reference TRBV7-2 and TRBJ1-2): GAGVSQSPSNKVTEKGKDVELRCDPISGHTALYWYRQSLGQGLEFLIYFQGNSAPDKSGLPSDRFSAERTGGSVSTLTIQRTQQEDSAVYLCASSLVDGQSNYGYTFGSGTRLTVV.

V and J are TRBV6-5 and TRBJ2-1; D possibly corresponds to TRBD2 (6 bases). The ends were cut back, 4 bases at V and 0 bases at J, with 10 bases in the middle. CDR3 length equals 15 residues. Germline V gene sequence: CDR1 MNHEY, CDR2 SVGAGI. This CDR3 reads CASSSLASSYNEQFF. As DNA, the CDR3 is TGTGCCAGCAGTTCCCTAGCGAGCTCCTACAATGAGCAGTTCTTC.

The J gene is TRBJ2-3, the V gene TRBV5-4, with TRBD2 matching over 8 bases. Germline V gene sequence: CDR1 SGHNT, CDR2 YYREEE (reference sequence). This CDR3 is built from 16 residues. V lost 6 bases, J lost 4 bases, and 13 bases stayed unmatched. CDR3 protein: CASTTGGGRKADTQYF. As DNA, the CDR3 is TGTGCCAGCACCACGGGGGGCGGGAGGAAGGCAGATACGCAGTATTTT.

This clone occurred a few times. The chain has TRBV5-6 and TRBJ1-4; perhaps TRBD1 as D (5 bases). This CDR3 is 17 amino acids long. Looked up from germline, CDR1 is SGHDT and CDR2 is YYEEEE. Trimming removed 4 bases from V and 7 bases from J, with 23 bases in between. The CDR3 nucleotides are TGTGCCAGCAGCGTCCGGGACCGCTCAAATTGGGGTGAAAAACTGTTTTTT. Translation: CASSVRDRSNWGEKLFF.

The chain combines TRBV29-1 with TRBJ2-5; TRBD2 is a possible D gene (6 bases). Looked up from germline, CDR1 is SQVTM and CDR2 is ANQGSEA. The CDR3 runs 13 residues. V lost 6 bases, J lost 5 bases, and 16 bases lay in between. The CDR3 loop is CSVEEGWRETQYF. CDR3 DNA sequence: TGCAGCGTGGAGGAGGGGTGGCGGGAGACCCAGTACTTC.

The gene calls are TRBV7-9 and TRBJ2-3; D is possibly TRBD2 (6 bases). CDR3 size: 14 residues. V lost 5 bases to trimming and J lost 4 bases, with 13 bases between them. Germline V CDR1 and CDR2: SEHNR, FQNEAQ (reference sequence). CDR3 sequence reads: CASSPWGDPDTQYF. The DNA of the CDR3 is TGTGCCAGCAGCCCTTGGGGGGACCCAGATACGCAGTATTTT.

Points on this clone: Other DNA sequences from this sample encode an identical CDR3 as well. The rearrangement joins TRBV19 to TRBJ1-1, with D perhaps matching TRBD1 (6 bases). Germline lookup yields CDR1 LNHDA and CDR2 SQIVND (reference sequence). Trimming removed 4 bases from V and 1 base from J, with 10 bases in between. This CDR3 is built from 14 residues. The CDR3 sequence is CASSTQGANTEAFF. The CDR3 DNA reads as TGTGCCAGTAGTACACAGGGAGCGAACACTGAAGCTTTCTTT.